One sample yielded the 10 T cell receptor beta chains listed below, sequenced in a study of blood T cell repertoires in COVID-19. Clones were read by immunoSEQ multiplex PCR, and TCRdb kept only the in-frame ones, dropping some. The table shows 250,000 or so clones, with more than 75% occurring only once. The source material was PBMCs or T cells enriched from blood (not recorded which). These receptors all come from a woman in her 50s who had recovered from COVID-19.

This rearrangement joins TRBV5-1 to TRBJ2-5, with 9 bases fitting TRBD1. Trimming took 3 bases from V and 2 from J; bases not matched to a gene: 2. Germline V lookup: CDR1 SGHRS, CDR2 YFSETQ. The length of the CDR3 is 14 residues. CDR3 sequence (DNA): TGCGCCAGCAGCTCGGGACAGGGACAAGAGACCCAGTACTTC. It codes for CASSSGQGQETQYF.

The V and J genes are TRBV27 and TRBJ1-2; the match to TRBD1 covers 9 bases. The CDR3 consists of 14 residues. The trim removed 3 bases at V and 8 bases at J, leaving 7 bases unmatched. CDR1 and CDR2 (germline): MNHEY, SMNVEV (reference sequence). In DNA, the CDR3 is TGTGCCAGCAGTTTGGAACAGGGGGCAAGAGGCTACACCTTC. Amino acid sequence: CASSLEQGARGYTF.

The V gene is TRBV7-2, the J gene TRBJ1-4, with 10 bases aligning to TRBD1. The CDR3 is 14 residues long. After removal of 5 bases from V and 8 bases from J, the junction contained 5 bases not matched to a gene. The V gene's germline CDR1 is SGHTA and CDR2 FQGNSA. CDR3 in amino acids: CASSADRGLEKLFF. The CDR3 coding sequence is TGTGCCAGCAGCGCTGACAGGGGGCTGGAAAAACTGTTTTTT.

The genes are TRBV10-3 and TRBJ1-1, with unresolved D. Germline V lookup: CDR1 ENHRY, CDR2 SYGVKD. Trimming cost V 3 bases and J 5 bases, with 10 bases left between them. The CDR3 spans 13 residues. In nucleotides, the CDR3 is TGTGCCATCAGTGACCGGGATCAAACTGAAGCTTTCTTT. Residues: CAISDRDQTEAFF.

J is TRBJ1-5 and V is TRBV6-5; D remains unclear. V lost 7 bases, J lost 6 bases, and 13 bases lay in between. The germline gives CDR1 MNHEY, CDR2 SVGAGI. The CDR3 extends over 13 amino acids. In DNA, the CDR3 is TGTGCCAGCACCGACGGTCTAGGTCAGCCCCAGCATTTT. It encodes CASTDGLGQPQHF.

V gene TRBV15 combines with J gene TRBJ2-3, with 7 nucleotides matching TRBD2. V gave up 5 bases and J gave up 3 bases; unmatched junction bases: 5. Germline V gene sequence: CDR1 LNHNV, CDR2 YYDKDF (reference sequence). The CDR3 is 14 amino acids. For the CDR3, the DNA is TGTGCCACCAGCCTAAGCGGGATAACAGATACGCAGTATTTT. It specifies CATSLSGITDTQYF.

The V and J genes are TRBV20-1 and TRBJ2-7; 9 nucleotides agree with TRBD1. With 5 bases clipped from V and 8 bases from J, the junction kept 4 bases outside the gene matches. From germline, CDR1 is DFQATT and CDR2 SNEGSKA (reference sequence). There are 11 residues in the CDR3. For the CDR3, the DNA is TGCAGTGCTGGTAACAGGGGGCAGCAGTACTTC. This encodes CSAGNRGQQYF.

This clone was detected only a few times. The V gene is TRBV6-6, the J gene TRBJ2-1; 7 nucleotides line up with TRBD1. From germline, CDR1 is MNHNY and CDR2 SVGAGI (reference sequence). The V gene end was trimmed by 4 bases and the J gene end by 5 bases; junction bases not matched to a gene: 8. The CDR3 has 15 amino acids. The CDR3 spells CASSSADRRNNEQFF. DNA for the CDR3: TGTGCCAGCAGTTCCGCGGACAGGAGAAACAATGAGCAGTTCTTC.

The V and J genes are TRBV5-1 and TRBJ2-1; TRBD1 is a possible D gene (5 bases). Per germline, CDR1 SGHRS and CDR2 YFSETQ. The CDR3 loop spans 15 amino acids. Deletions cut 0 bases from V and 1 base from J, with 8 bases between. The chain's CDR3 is CASSLGWTSYNEQFF. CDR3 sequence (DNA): TGCGCCAGCAGCTTGGGGTGGACATCCTACAATGAGCAGTTCTTC.

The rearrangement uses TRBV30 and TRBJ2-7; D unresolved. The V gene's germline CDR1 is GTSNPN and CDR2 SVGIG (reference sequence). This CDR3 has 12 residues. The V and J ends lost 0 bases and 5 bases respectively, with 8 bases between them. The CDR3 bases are TGTGCCTGGAGTGTATCCCGCGACGAGCAGTACTTC. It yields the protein CAWSVSRDEQYF.